This TCR beta chain was captured by sequencing in a study of T cells in Graves' hyperthyroidism and ophthalmopathy. RNA transcripts yielded amplified TCR beta CDR3 regions. The primer set for the first-round RT-PCR of the TCR CDR3 was HTBI. TCRdb analysed the multiplex PCR reads with MiXCR anew, one entry per CDR3 protein. This table has approximately 690,000 distinct CDR3 sequences, around 21% appearing once. Points from the study as a whole: Blood also showed most of the thyroid clonotypes that were expanded above 0.001. Prediction of ophthalmopathy progression came a median around 6.1 months pre-onset.

The CDR3 has 16 residues. Losses at the gene ends were 5 bases for V and 0 bases for J; bases not matched to a gene: 4. Germline-derived CDR1 and CDR2 are SGHAT and FQNNGV. Over 9 ml of fresh peripheral blood supplied the PBMCs. This clonotype appeared many times. Its cognate antigen is unknown. The chain uses TRBV11-2 and TRBJ2-1, with 10 nucleotides matching TRBD2. This clonotype was obtained from a man aged 25 to 40 with Graves' ophthalmopathy. Sequenced sample: blood. CDR3 coding DNA: TGTGCCAGCAGCATAATAGCGGGGGGCTCCTACAATGAGCAGTTCTTC. It codes for CASSIIAGGSYNEQFF.